These T cell receptor beta chains were read from a single sample in a study of Tregs in tolerant kidney transplant recipients. The table came from immunoSEQ multiplex PCR; TCRdb's copy has only in-frame clones and leaves some out. The sample has some 68,000 clones, around 84% seen once. The material sequenced was CD4+ T cells from blood. Receptors were obtained from a human donor in good health. Each CDR3 is given with its conserved first and last residue. A D gene is named only where the DNA matches it firmly. Clone size is shown for a subset of rows, as once, few, many or a class of expanded clone.

size: -
J: TRBJ2-3
length: 13
D: -
V: TRBV7-2
DNA: TGTGCCAGCAGCTTAGACTACACAGATACGCAGTATTTT
CDR3: CASSLDYTDTQYF

size: -
J: TRBJ2-7
length: 12
D: -
V: TRBV10-3
DNA: TGTGCCATCAGTGAGGGGGGCTACGAGCAGTACTTC
CDR3: CAISEGGYEQYF

size: -
J: TRBJ1-4
length: 15
D: TRBD1
V: TRBV18
DNA: TGTGCCAGCTCGCCCCTACAGGGGATTGATGAAAAACTGTTTTTT
CDR3: CASSPLQGIDEKLFF

size: -
J: TRBJ1-5
length: 16
D: TRBD1
V: TRBV29-1
DNA: TGCAGCGATACCCGAGACAGGGGGATGAGCAATCAGCCCCAGCATTTT
CDR3: CSDTRDRGMSNQPQHF

size: -
J: TRBJ2-7
length: 13
D: -
V: TRBV6-5
DNA: TGTGCCAGCAGTGCAGGTGGGGGCTACGAGCAGTACTTC
CDR3: CASSAGGGYEQYF

size: -
J: TRBJ1-2
length: 13
D: -
V: TRBV19
DNA: TGTGCCAGTAGTTACGGCGGGATTCGGGGCTACACCTTC
CDR3: CASSYGGIRGYTF

size: few
J: TRBJ1-1
length: 15
D: -
V: TRBV9
DNA: TGTGCCAGCAGCGTAGCATCAAGCGGAGGGGGTGAAGCTTTCTTT
CDR3: CASSVASSGGGEAFF

size: -
J: TRBJ2-3
length: 18
D: TRBD2
V: TRBV12-5
DNA: TGTGCTAGTGGTTTGGTACTAGCGGGAGGCCCATACACAGATACGCAGTATTTT
CDR3: CASGLVLAGGPYTDTQYF

size: -
J: TRBJ1-2
length: 10
D: -
V: TRBV6-4
DNA: TGTGCCAGGAGGGACTATGGCTACACCTTC
CDR3: CARRDYGYTF

size: -
J: TRBJ2-3
length: 14
D: -
V: TRBV7-3
DNA: TGTGCCAGCAGCTTATTCTCTGGGACAGATACGCAGTATTTT
CDR3: CASSLFSGTDTQYF

size: few
J: TRBJ2-7
length: 11
D: -
V: TRBV21-1
DNA: TGTGCCAGCAGCAGAGCGGGGGAGCAGTACTTC
CDR3: CASSRAGEQYF

size: -
J: TRBJ1-2
length: 14
D: -
V: TRBV27
DNA: TGTGCCAGCAGACCCGCCGGGACATCGTACGGCTACACCTTC
CDR3: CASRPAGTSYGYTF

size: -
J: TRBJ1-4
length: 12
D: -
V: TRBV9
DNA: TGTGCCAGCAGCGACAGGGCCGGAAAACTGTTTTTT
CDR3: CASSDRAGKLFF

size: -
J: TRBJ2-3
length: 18
D: -
V: TRBV18
DNA: TGTGCCAGCTCACCATCCCGGGACTTAGTTGCTAGCACAGATACGCAGTATTTT
CDR3: CASSPSRDLVASTDTQYF

size: -
J: TRBJ2-7
length: 14
D: TRBD2
V: TRBV5-5
DNA: TGTGCCAGCAGGTCCGGGACTAGCGGGGCAGGACAGTACTTC
CDR3: CASRSGTSGAGQYF

size: -
J: TRBJ1-1
length: 13
D: -
V: TRBV19
DNA: TGTGCCAGTAATCTGGGTATGAACACTGAAGCTTTCTTT
CDR3: CASNLGMNTEAFF

size: -
J: TRBJ2-3
length: 14
D: -
V: TRBV7-9
DNA: TGTGCCAGCAGCTTCATCCAGAGCACAGATACGCAGTATTTT
CDR3: CASSFIQSTDTQYF

size: -
J: TRBJ2-5
length: 15
D: -
V: TRBV11-3
DNA: TGTGCCAGCAGCTTAGGGGGGGGGCTGACAGAGACCCAGTACTTC
CDR3: CASSLGGGLTETQYF

size: -
J: TRBJ2-3
length: 18
D: TRBD2
V: TRBV10-3
DNA: TGTGCCATCAGCACGGGGTTAGCGGGGAAAACTAGCACAGATACGCAGTATTTT
CDR3: CAISTGLAGKTSTDTQYF

size: few
J: TRBJ2-7
length: 14
D: -
V: TRBV11-3
DNA: TGTGCCAGCAGCTTTAGCTTGCGAGACTACGAGCAGTACTTC
CDR3: CASSFSLRDYEQYF

size: -
J: TRBJ2-1
length: 16
D: TRBD2
V: TRBV9
DNA: TGTGCCAGCAGCGTCTTAGCGGGCACAGCCTACAATGAGCAGTTCTTC
CDR3: CASSVLAGTAYNEQFF

size: -
J: TRBJ2-5
length: 14
D: -
V: TRBV5-1
DNA: TGCGCCAGCAGGGCCCGGGCGGCCCAAGAGACCCAGTACTTC
CDR3: CASRARAAQETQYF

size: -
J: TRBJ2-5
length: 12
D: -
V: TRBV11-1
DNA: TGTGCCAGCAGTCCCTGGGGGGAGACCCAGTACTTC
CDR3: CASSPWGETQYF

size: -
J: TRBJ2-5
length: 13
D: -
V: TRBV6-5
DNA: TGTGCCAGCAGTTACTCGGCTGGAGAGACCCAGTACTTC
CDR3: CASSYSAGETQYF

size: -
J: TRBJ2-5
length: 17
D: -
V: TRBV5-4
DNA: TGTGCCAGCAGCTTCTTTCGGGGTGAGGGGCTAGGAGAGACCCAGTACTTC
CDR3: CASSFFRGEGLGETQYF

size: -
J: TRBJ2-2
length: 13
D: TRBD1
V: TRBV18
DNA: TGTGCCAGCTCCGTAACAGGGGACGGGGAGCTGTTTTTT
CDR3: CASSVTGDGELFF

size: -
J: TRBJ1-2
length: 12
D: -
V: TRBV6-1
DNA: TGTGCCAGCAGTGACTGGGGCTATGGCTACACCTTC
CDR3: CASSDWGYGYTF

size: -
J: TRBJ1-2
length: 13
D: -
V: TRBV9
DNA: TGTGCCAGCAGCTTCCAGGGGCGCGATGGCTACACCTTC
CDR3: CASSFQGRDGYTF

size: -
J: TRBJ2-3
length: 16
D: TRBD2
V: TRBV19
DNA: TGTGCCAGTAGTACTTACAGGACTAGCGGGAGATATACGCAGTATTTT
CDR3: CASSTYRTSGRYTQYF

size: -
J: TRBJ2-1
length: 14
D: TRBD2
V: TRBV6-1
DNA: TGTGCCAGCAGGACTAGCGGGAGATACAATGAGCAGTTCTTC
CDR3: CASRTSGRYNEQFF

size: -
J: TRBJ2-4
length: 16
D: TRBD2
V: TRBV15
DNA: TGTGCCACCAGCAGAGACGCGGGAGAGGCCAAAAACATTCAGTACTTC
CDR3: CATSRDAGEAKNIQYF

size: few
J: TRBJ2-7
length: 16
D: TRBD2
V: TRBV7-2
DNA: TGTGCCAGCAGCTTCACTAGCGGGGGGCCACCCTACGAGCAGTACTTC
CDR3: CASSFTSGGPPYEQYF

size: -
J: TRBJ2-1
length: 16
D: -
V: TRBV9
DNA: TGTGCCAGCAGCGTATTCGCGAGCGACGGGGGTGGTGAGCAGTTCTTC
CDR3: CASSVFASDGGGEQFF

size: -
J: TRBJ1-4
length: 15
D: -
V: TRBV16
DNA: TGTGCCAGCAGCCAGGCCCCGGGGGCTAATGAAAAACTGTTTTTT
CDR3: CASSQAPGANEKLFF

size: -
J: TRBJ1-1
length: 12
D: -
V: TRBV6-1
DNA: TGTGCCAGCCGGGGGGGTACAGGGCGAACTTTCTTT
CDR3: CASRGGTGRTFF

size: few
J: TRBJ2-1
length: 13
D: -
V: TRBV7-8
DNA: TGTGCCAGCAGCCCGGGACTCTCGGATGAGCAGTTCTTC
CDR3: CASSPGLSDEQFF

size: few
J: TRBJ1-5
length: 14
D: -
V: TRBV4-1
DNA: TGCGCCAGCAGCCGACCCGGCAGCAATCAGCCCCAGCATTTT
CDR3: CASSRPGSNQPQHF

size: -
J: TRBJ2-7
length: 16
D: -
V: TRBV11-3
DNA: TGTGCCAGCAGCCCCAGCCTTGGCCCGGGCCCCTACGAGCAGTACTTC
CDR3: CASSPSLGPGPYEQYF

size: -
J: TRBJ2-5
length: 12
D: -
V: TRBV6-1
DNA: TGTGCCAGCGGCGCGAGGCGAGAGACCCAGTACTTC
CDR3: CASGARRETQYF

size: -
J: TRBJ2-7
length: 13
D: -
V: TRBV4-1
DNA: TGCGCCAGCAGCCAAAGAAGCGGGTACGAGCAGTACTTC
CDR3: CASSQRSGYEQYF

size: -
J: TRBJ1-2
length: 14
D: -
V: TRBV6-6
DNA: TGTGCCAGCTTGAGGTCCTCTGACAGTTATGGCTACACCTTC
CDR3: CASLRSSDSYGYTF

size: -
J: TRBJ2-1
length: 15
D: -
V: TRBV2
DNA: TGTGCCAGCAGGCTAGCCCTTAGCTCCTACAATGAGCAGTTCTTC
CDR3: CASRLALSSYNEQFF

size: -
J: TRBJ1-3
length: 14
D: -
V: TRBV5-6
DNA: TGTGCCAGCAGCCCGAGAGGGCCCGGAAACACCATATATTTT
CDR3: CASSPRGPGNTIYF

size: -
J: TRBJ2-3
length: 13
D: -
V: TRBV19
DNA: TGTGCCAGTAGTATCCTCCGGGCTAGTACGCAGTATTTT
CDR3: CASSILRASTQYF

size: -
J: TRBJ1-5
length: 16
D: TRBD1
V: TRBV25-1
DNA: TGTGCCAGCAGTGAATTCCCGGCCAGGGGGCATCAGCCCCAGCATTTT
CDR3: CASSEFPARGHQPQHF

size: -
J: TRBJ2-1
length: 16
D: TRBD2
V: TRBV19
DNA: TGTGCCAGTAGTATTGTGGGTAGCGGGAGGAACAATGAGCAGTTCTTC
CDR3: CASSIVGSGRNNEQFF

size: -
J: TRBJ2-5
length: 14
D: TRBD1
V: TRBV30
DNA: TGTGCCTGGAGTCGGCAGGGGGCCGGAGAGACCCAGTACTTC
CDR3: CAWSRQGAGETQYF

size: -
J: TRBJ2-1
length: 16
D: TRBD2
V: TRBV7-9
DNA: TGTGCCAGCAGCTTGAGTCTAGCGGGAGGGTACAATGAGCAGTTCTTC
CDR3: CASSLSLAGGYNEQFF

size: once
J: TRBJ2-3
length: 13
D: TRBD1
V: TRBV6-5
DNA: TGTGCCAGCAGTTACGAAGACAGGGGTACGCAGTATTTT
CDR3: CASSYEDRGTQYF

size: -
J: TRBJ1-5
length: 15
D: -
V: TRBV2
DNA: TGTGCCAGCAGTGAGGAAGGGGGAGAGAATCAGCCCCAGCATTTT
CDR3: CASSEEGGENQPQHF

size: once
J: TRBJ2-5
length: 13
D: -
V: TRBV15
DNA: TGTGCCACCAGCAGAGATTATCAAGAGACCCAGTACTTC
CDR3: CATSRDYQETQYF

size: -
J: TRBJ2-3
length: 16
D: TRBD2
V: TRBV7-9
DNA: TGTGCCAGCAGCGCTGGGAGGGCAGGGACCACAGATACGCAGTATTTT
CDR3: CASSAGRAGTTDTQYF

size: -
J: TRBJ2-4
length: 14
D: TRBD2
V: TRBV11-3
DNA: TGTGCCAGCAGCCCGGGGACTATTGTCGACATTCAGTACTTC
CDR3: CASSPGTIVDIQYF